This is a list of T cell receptor beta chains from one sample in a study of graft-versus-host responses after intestinal transplantation. The antigens of these receptors remain unknown. Here immunoSEQ multiplex PCR was the method, and the copy in TCRdb shows in-frame clones only, minus some. This sample yields 65,000 to 90,000 clones, of which around 89% are seen a single time; roughly 2.6% belongs to the top ten. The sample consisted of unstimulated CD8+ T cells sorted from spleen or lymph node cells, taken before intestinal transplant. Every receptor here comes from a human donor who received an intestinal transplant. Each CDR3 is given without its conserved first and last residue. Rows may omit the clone size; those that give it use once, few, many or a size class.

v_call: TRBV2; j_call: TRBJ2-5; clone_size: NA; cdr3_aa: AIPGASGGKETQY
v_call: TRBV6-6; j_call: TRBJ2-2; clone_size: NA; cdr3_aa: ASSYLDRDVTGELF
v_call: TRBV13; j_call: TRBJ2-7; clone_size: NA; cdr3_aa: ASSLAGTDYEQY
v_call: TRBV7-8; j_call: TRBJ1-4; clone_size: NA; cdr3_aa: ASSSGATNEKLF
v_call: TRBV19; j_call: TRBJ2-1; clone_size: NA; cdr3_aa: ASSSNPMAYNEQF
v_call: TRBV6-5; j_call: TRBJ2-1; clone_size: NA; cdr3_aa: ASSYSSPSREQF
v_call: TRBV14; j_call: TRBJ2-7; clone_size: NA; cdr3_aa: ASSRTGFSGNYEQY
v_call: TRBV28; j_call: TRBJ2-2; clone_size: once; cdr3_aa: VSSPSDRVWGELF
v_call: TRBV28; j_call: TRBJ1-1; clone_size: once; cdr3_aa: ASSLGREWNTEAF
v_call: TRBV4-2; j_call: TRBJ1-2; clone_size: NA; cdr3_aa: ASSRGAYGYT
v_call: TRBV9; j_call: TRBJ2-3; clone_size: NA; cdr3_aa: ASSVTTGADTQY
v_call: TRBV27; j_call: TRBJ2-7; clone_size: NA; cdr3_aa: ASSPSGGGSYEQY
v_call: TRBV2; j_call: TRBJ1-1; clone_size: NA; cdr3_aa: ASDRLNTEAF
v_call: TRBV5-1; j_call: TRBJ1-5; clone_size: NA; cdr3_aa: ASSPTGELHQPQH
v_call: TRBV5-1; j_call: TRBJ1-6; clone_size: NA; cdr3_aa: ASSGFPRTGKNNSPLH
v_call: TRBV20-1; j_call: TRBJ2-7; clone_size: NA; cdr3_aa: SARDMYEQY
v_call: TRBV4-1; j_call: TRBJ2-5; clone_size: once; cdr3_aa: ASSQVNLGLGGETQY
v_call: TRBV7-8; j_call: TRBJ1-4; clone_size: NA; cdr3_aa: ASSQRQGATNEKLF
v_call: TRBV15; j_call: TRBJ1-4; clone_size: few; cdr3_aa: ATSRVIGQGGEKLF
v_call: TRBV4-1; j_call: TRBJ2-7; clone_size: NA; cdr3_aa: ASSQDHESSYEQY
v_call: TRBV19; j_call: TRBJ2-3; clone_size: NA; cdr3_aa: ASSIPPGLRKDTQY
v_call: TRBV11-2; j_call: TRBJ2-6; clone_size: NA; cdr3_aa: ASSTHRGPSGANVLT
v_call: TRBV7-9; j_call: TRBJ1-3; clone_size: few; cdr3_aa: ASSLNVRVSGNTIY
v_call: TRBV5-8; j_call: TRBJ1-2; clone_size: NA; cdr3_aa: ASSLDGPYGYT
v_call: TRBV5-8; j_call: TRBJ1-1; clone_size: once; cdr3_aa: ASSWTGTALNTEAF
v_call: TRBV5-1; j_call: TRBJ2-3; clone_size: NA; cdr3_aa: ASSLAQRGDSTQY
v_call: TRBV28; j_call: TRBJ2-7; clone_size: NA; cdr3_aa: ASSPYRTYEQY
v_call: TRBV4-1; j_call: TRBJ1-3; clone_size: NA; cdr3_aa: ASSQVPGGNTIY
v_call: TRBV5-1; j_call: TRBJ2-1; clone_size: NA; cdr3_aa: ASSFSGGAFSYNEQF
v_call: TRBV30; j_call: TRBJ2-7; clone_size: NA; cdr3_aa: AWKGRERDYEQY
v_call: TRBV9; j_call: TRBJ1-2; clone_size: NA; cdr3_aa: ASSVEGGAYGYT
v_call: TRBV6-1; j_call: TRBJ1-1; clone_size: once; cdr3_aa: ASRDWGVETEAF
v_call: TRBV5-8; j_call: TRBJ2-7; clone_size: NA; cdr3_aa: ASSYGTGKHEQY
v_call: TRBV5-4; j_call: TRBJ2-5; clone_size: NA; cdr3_aa: ASSRDTPIQGTQY
v_call: TRBV18; j_call: TRBJ1-1; clone_size: once; cdr3_aa: ASSPWEGLMNTEAF
v_call: TRBV6-4; j_call: TRBJ1-5; clone_size: NA; cdr3_aa: ASAGVPGRPDSNQPQH
v_call: TRBV20-1; j_call: TRBJ2-1; clone_size: NA; cdr3_aa: SARAPGWSV
v_call: TRBV25-1; j_call: TRBJ2-1; clone_size: NA; cdr3_aa: ASSDQTYNEQF
v_call: TRBV6-1; j_call: TRBJ1-2; clone_size: NA; cdr3_aa: AILVGGLVYGYT
v_call: TRBV27; j_call: TRBJ2-1; clone_size: NA; cdr3_aa: ASSLRGGGNEQF
v_call: TRBV5-6; j_call: TRBJ2-7; clone_size: NA; cdr3_aa: ASSSLPGQYYEQY
v_call: TRBV27; j_call: TRBJ2-5; clone_size: NA; cdr3_aa: ASRRRGLTRRETQY
v_call: TRBV4-1; j_call: TRBJ1-1; clone_size: NA; cdr3_aa: ASSQVFPLPTQGSTEAF
v_call: TRBV28; j_call: TRBJ1-1; clone_size: NA; cdr3_aa: ASSLLVGARVGTEAF
v_call: TRBV4-1; j_call: TRBJ2-2; clone_size: few; cdr3_aa: ASSPDRVELF
v_call: TRBV27; j_call: TRBJ1-5; clone_size: once; cdr3_aa: ASSLSTGQPQH
v_call: TRBV5-1; j_call: TRBJ1-1; clone_size: NA; cdr3_aa: ASSTNWVRTEAF
v_call: TRBV28; j_call: TRBJ2-7; clone_size: NA; cdr3_aa: ASSLRTGPREQY
v_call: TRBV6-1; j_call: TRBJ2-7; clone_size: once; cdr3_aa: ASSDRPSRDEQY
v_call: TRBV27; j_call: TRBJ1-1; clone_size: NA; cdr3_aa: ASTPQGSLNTEAF
v_call: TRBV6-5; j_call: TRBJ1-2; clone_size: NA; cdr3_aa: ASSYSQGANYGYT
v_call: TRBV28; j_call: TRBJ2-2; clone_size: NA; cdr3_aa: ASSLWTGDGNTGELF
v_call: TRBV27; j_call: TRBJ2-3; clone_size: NA; cdr3_aa: ASSLGGAGVGTDTQY
v_call: TRBV30; j_call: TRBJ1-2; clone_size: NA; cdr3_aa: AWRGIRDSGNYGYT
v_call: TRBV27; j_call: TRBJ2-7; clone_size: NA; cdr3_aa: ASSFSGRAYEQY
v_call: TRBV4-1; j_call: TRBJ2-3; clone_size: NA; cdr3_aa: ASSRWGLAGVSSTDTQY
v_call: TRBV28; j_call: TRBJ1-1; clone_size: NA; cdr3_aa: ASRGGTEAF
v_call: TRBV13; j_call: TRBJ2-1; clone_size: NA; cdr3_aa: ASSLKGAGYNEQF
v_call: TRBV10-2; j_call: TRBJ2-5; clone_size: NA; cdr3_aa: ASSETSRGETQY
v_call: TRBV7-9; j_call: TRBJ2-1; clone_size: few; cdr3_aa: ASSLALAGERGDEQF